This TCR beta chain is drawn from a study of regulatory T cells in long-lasting Graves disease. Germline lookup yields CDR1 SGHRS and CDR2 YFSETQ. The CDR3 is 15 residues long. V lost 3 bases and J lost 4; bases outside the gene matches: 3. Time point specified: newly diagnosed GD, antithyroid drugs for less than 3 months. PBMC-extracted RNA yielded the TCR library. Arm-PCR with iRepertoire HTBI primers amplified the CDR3 regions for these TCR beta libraries. One entry per CDR3 protein results from TCRdb running MiXCR on the multiplex PCR reads. The data contain 400,000 to 450,000 distinct CDR3 sequences, 14% to 15% of them singletons. This clonotype showed up many times. This same sample was also taken into another study, of T cells in Graves' hyperthyroidism and ophthalmopathy.

The sample here was peripheral blood mononuclear cells (PBMCs), taken at new diagnosis, from a patient treated with antithyroid drugs. The rearrangement uses TRBV5-1 and TRBJ2-1; TRBD2 matches 11 bases. This sequence originates from a woman aged 30 to 39 with Graves disease. The CDR3 DNA sequence: TGCGCCAGCAGCTCGGGACTAGCGGAATACAATGAGCAGTTCTTC. Its translation: CASSSGLAEYNEQFF.